This passage covers 26 T cell receptor beta chains from one sample sequenced in a study of control samples from healthy donors and cancer patients. The protocol was immunoSEQ multiplex PCR, while the TCRdb copy is restricted to in-frame clones and leaves out a portion. The repertoire holds under 70,000 clones, with roughly 87% as singletons. Sequencing input: PBMCs. Every receptor here comes from a man in his sixties with head and neck cancer.

This chain links TRBV30 with TRBJ2-1, with D maybe TRBD1 (6 bases). CDR1 is GTSNPN, CDR2 SVGIG, per germline (reference sequence). V was pared by 2 bases and J by 0 bases, with 8 bases between. CDR3 length equals 14 residues. CDR3 nucleotides: TGTGCCTGGAGTAACAGGGCCTCCTACAATGAGCAGTTCTTC. Translated: CAWSNRASYNEQFF. The variable domain in full, with the rest retrieved from reference TRBV30 and TRBJ2-1, is SQTIHQWPATLVQPVGSPLSLECTVEGTSNPNLYWYRQAAGRGLQLLFYSVGIGQISSEVPQNLSASRPQDRQFILSSKKLLLSDSGFYLCAWSNRASYNEQFFGPGTRLTVL.

The chain recombines TRBV11-2 with TRBJ1-2; tentatively, D is TRBD1 (5 bases). The germline V and J ends were trimmed by 8 bases and 2 bases, with 21 bases remaining between them. Per the germline V gene, CDR1 is SGHAT and CDR2 is FQNNGV. This CDR3 region has 16 residues. The CDR3 here is CASHERAQGVNYGYTF. The DNA of the CDR3 is TGTGCCAGCCATGAACGGGCGCAGGGTGTGAACTATGGCTACACCTTC.

This chain uses TRBV24-1 with TRBJ2-5, with a weak D call TRBD2 (7 bases). Trimming stripped 4 bases from V and 5 bases from J, with 19 bases between. The V gene's germline CDR1 is KGHDR and CDR2 SFDVKD. CDR3 length: 16 residues. The chain's CDR3 is CATSELTSPGAETQYF. The CDR3 nucleotides are TGTGCCACCAGTGAACTGACTAGCCCGGGGGCGGAGACCCAGTACTTC.

The chain has TRBV15 and TRBJ1-6; no clear D gene. The CDR3 consists of 12 residues. V was clipped by 0 bases and J by 8 bases, with 2 bases between them. In germline, CDR1 is LNHNV, CDR2 YYDKDF (reference sequence). The CDR3 protein is CATSREYSPLHF. CDR3 in DNA: TGTGCCACCAGCAGAGAGTATTCACCCCTCCACTTT.

The chain joins TRBV27 to TRBJ2-3, with 9 bases lining up with TRBD1. The trim removed 6 bases at V and 7 bases at J, leaving 5 bases unmatched. CDR1 and CDR2 (germline): MNHEY, SMNVEV (reference sequence). The CDR3 loop spans 13 amino acids. The CDR3 region is CASSPTGGNTQYF. CDR3 nucleotides: TGTGCCAGCAGCCCTACAGGGGGCAATACGCAGTATTTT.

The chain combines TRBV28 with TRBJ2-7, with a weak D call TRBD2 (5 bases). V was cut by 3 bases and J by 4 bases, with 19 bases left in between. CDR3 size: 16 residues. Germline CDR1 MDHEN, CDR2 SYDVKM. Here the CDR3 DNA reads TGTGCCAGCAGTTTTTACTCAGCGGAAATTTTTTACGAGCAGTACTTC. Its translation: CASSFYSAEIFYEQYF.

The J gene is TRBJ2-7, the V gene TRBV7-6; 9 positions match TRBD2. Germline V CDR1 and CDR2: SGHVS, FNYEAQ. J gave up 3 bases and V 3 bases, and 6 bases lay outside the gene matches. The CDR3 covers 15 residues. The CDR3 DNA reads as TGTGCCAGCAGCTTGGGCGGGAGGGTTGACTACGAGCAGTACTTC. This codes for CASSLGGRVDYEQYF.

V is TRBV19 and J is TRBJ2-2, with D possibly called TRBD1 or TRBD2 (5 bases each). Germline V gene lookup returns CDR1 LNHDA and CDR2 SQIVND (reference sequence). The CDR3 loop spans 14 amino acids. Trimming shortened V by 4 bases and J by 4 bases, and 10 bases separated the two germline ends. DNA of the CDR3: TGTGCCAGTAGTAAAGAGGGGTTCACCGGGGAGCTGTTTTTT. Its protein is CASSKEGFTGELFF. Filled out from reference TRBV19 and TRBJ2-2, the complete variable domain reads DGGITQSPKYLFRKEGQNVTLSCEQNLNHDAMYWYRQDPGQGLRLIYYSQIVNDFQKGDIAEGYSVSREKKESFPLTVTSAQKNPTAFYLCASSKEGFTGELFFGEGSRLTVL.

The chain recombines TRBV2 with TRBJ1-1; no reliable D call. Germline CDR1 SNHLY, CDR2 FYNNEI. The CDR3 has 14 amino acids. Trimming removed 3 bases from V and 1 base from J, with 9 bases in between. The CDR3 reads CASSEVGRNTEAFF. CDR3 bases: TGTGCCAGCAGTGAGGTAGGGAGGAACACTGAAGCTTTCTTT.

The J gene is TRBJ2-5, the V gene TRBV28; 14 positions match TRBD2. This CDR3 comprises 18 residues. Germline lookup yields CDR1 MDHEN and CDR2 SYDVKM. The V gene end was trimmed by 2 bases and the J gene end by 5 bases; junction bases not matched to a gene: 10. Here the CDR3 DNA reads TGTGCCAGCAGTTTAAGTGAAATAAGGACTAGCGGGAGGGAGACCCAGTACTTC. Translated: CASSLSEIRTSGRETQYF.

This clone has only one observation. CDR3 DNA: TGTGCCAGCAGCTTGGCGGGGGTCGACACCGGGGAGCTGTTTTTT. It is translated as CASSLAGVDTGELFF. This rearrangement joins TRBV7-2 to TRBJ2-2; 7 nucleotides match TRBD2. Germline-derived CDR1 and CDR2 are SGHTA and FQGNSA. The V segment lost 3 bases and the J segment 3 bases; nucleotides outside the gene matches: 4. CDR3 length: 15 amino acids.

The genes are TRBV29-1 and TRBJ1-1, with unresolved D. Germline CDR1 is SQVTM and CDR2 is ANQGSEA. Trimming removed 1 base at V and 5 bases at J, with 5 bases between. This CDR3 is built from 11 residues. The CDR3 DNA reads as TGCAGCGTTGAAGCTGGGACTGAAGCTTTCTTT. Its protein product is CSVEAGTEAFF.

The V and J genes are TRBV7-2 and TRBJ1-2; D unresolved. CDR3 length: 16 residues. Deletions cut 4 bases from V and 0 bases from J, with 15 bases between. From germline, CDR1 is SGHTA and CDR2 FQGNSA. In DNA form, the CDR3 reads TGTGCCAGCAGCTCCGGACCCAGGCGAACTAACTATGGCTACACCTTC. This sequence encodes CASSSGPRRTNYGYTF. The complete variable domain, with remaining parts taken from reference TRBV7-2 and TRBJ1-2, reads GAGVSQSPSNKVTEKGKDVELRCDPISGHTALYWYRQSLGQGLEFLIYFQGNSAPDKSGLPSDRFSAERTGGSVSTLTIQRTQQEDSAVYLCASSSGPRRTNYGYTFGSGTRLTVV.

This clone was seen just once. This chain links TRBV6-6 with TRBJ2-3, with TRBD2 matching over 13 bases. The CDR3 sequence is 16 residues long. V gave up 5 bases and J gave up 3 bases; unmatched junction bases: 5. Germline V lookup: CDR1 MNHNY, CDR2 SVGAGI (reference sequence). CDR3 coding DNA: TGTGCCAGCAGTCTTGGACTAGCGGGAGAGACAGATACGCAGTATTTT. Amino acid sequence: CASSLGLAGETDTQYF.

This clone showed up just once. The chain links TRBV6-5 to TRBJ2-7; D is possibly TRBD1 (6 bases). V was pared by 0 bases and J by 3 bases, with 9 bases between. CDR1 and CDR2 from the germline V gene are MNHEY and SVGAGI. CDR3 length: 14 amino acids. The CDR3 region is CASSYSGRGYEQYF. As DNA, the CDR3 is TGTGCCAGCAGTTACTCAGGCAGGGGCTACGAGCAGTACTTC.

The chain recombines TRBV11-2 with TRBJ2-3; TRBD2 aligns across 8 bases. Germline loops: CDR1 SGHAT, CDR2 FQNNGV. After removal of 1 base from V and 2 bases from J, the junction contained 11 bases not matched to a gene. The CDR3 loop spans 18 amino acids. The DNA for the CDR3 is TGTGCCAGCAGCTTAGGAATTATACGGGGGGGTACCACAGATACGCAGTATTTT. Protein: CASSLGIIRGGTTDTQYF. The variable domain in full, with the rest retrieved from reference TRBV11-2 and TRBJ2-3, is EAGVAQSPRYKIIEKRQSVAFWCNPISGHATLYWYQQILGQGPKLLIQFQNNGVVDDSQLPKDRFSAERLKGVDSTLKIQPAKLEDSAVYLCASSLGIIRGGTTDTQYFGPGTRLTVL.

V gene TRBV27 combines with J gene TRBJ1-1; no reliable D call. Germline V gives CDR1 MNHEY, CDR2 SMNVEV (reference sequence). The CDR3 has 13 residues. V lost 1 base and J lost 1, with 4 bases in between. CDR3 sequence (DNA): TGTGCCAGCAGTTTATGGCAGAACACTGAAGCTTTCTTT. Protein: CASSLWQNTEAFF.

The rearrangement joins TRBV24-1 to TRBJ1-5; D is uncertain. There are 16 residues in the CDR3. Deletions cut 3 bases from V and 2 bases from J, with 13 bases between. Germline V gives CDR1 KGHDR, CDR2 SFDVKD. CDR3 region: CATSDAGPQGNQPQHF. CDR3 in DNA: TGTGCCACCAGTGATGCCGGGCCCCAAGGCAATCAGCCCCAGCATTTT.

The chain links TRBV12-2 to TRBJ2-1; TRBD2, the table's D call, lacks a check against the DNA. TRBV12-2 is an annotated pseudogene. The CDR3 totals 16 residues. CDR3 sequence reads: CASRAYSGPSYNEQFF. Here the CDR3 DNA reads TGTGCAAGTCGCGCCTATAGCGGGCCCTCCTACAATGAGCAGTTCTTC.

The chain combines TRBV21-1 with TRBJ1-2; TRBD1, the D gene given by the table, was not confirmed from the DNA. TRBV21-1 is a documented pseudogene. The CDR3 is made up of 14 amino acids. The CDR3 reads CASSKAGQNYGYTF. CDR3 sequence (DNA): TGTGCCAGCAGCAAAGCCGGACAGAACTATGGCTACACCTTC.

This chain links TRBV9 with TRBJ2-2; D assignment may be TRBD1 or TRBD2 (5 bases each). Per germline, CDR1 SGDLS and CDR2 YYNGEE. Trimming cost V 0 bases and J 2 bases, with 17 bases left between them. The CDR3 length is 18 residues. The CDR3 sequence: CASSVDPPDRLNTGELFF. CDR3 DNA: TGTGCCAGCAGCGTAGACCCCCCCGACAGACTAAACACCGGGGAGCTGTTTTTT.

The V and J genes are TRBV5-1 and TRBJ2-5; TRBD2 aligns across 7 bases. The CDR3 loop spans 14 amino acids. The germline V gene has CDR1 SGHRS and CDR2 YFSETQ. The V gene end was trimmed by 7 bases and the J gene end by 5 bases; junction bases not matched to a gene: 11. In nucleotides, the CDR3 is TGCGCCAGCGCTCCAGCGGGAACGGTCGAGACCCAGTACTTC. Translating it yields CASAPAGTVETQYF.

The J gene is TRBJ2-5, the V gene TRBV7-9, with D maybe TRBD2 (6 bases). The CDR3 length is 14 residues. V dropped 1 base and J dropped 5 bases, with 11 bases sitting between them. Germline V lookup: CDR1 SEHNR, CDR2 FQNEAQ (reference sequence). The CDR3 sequence is CASSLERAGETQYF. The CDR3 coding sequence is TGTGCCAGCAGCTTAGAGCGGGCGGGGGAGACCCAGTACTTC.

This chain connects TRBV7-2 to TRBJ1-1, with D unresolved. The germline gives CDR1 SGHTA, CDR2 FQGNSA. The CDR3 has 13 residues. The germline V and J ends were trimmed by 2 bases and 1 base, with 5 bases remaining between them. The CDR3 nucleotides read TGTGCCAGCAGCTTATGGCAGAACACTGAAGCTTTCTTT. Translated, it gives CASSLWQNTEAFF. The whole variable domain, filled in from reference TRBV7-2 and TRBJ1-1, reads GAGVSQSPSNKVTEKGKDVELRCDPISGHTALYWYRQSLGQGLEFLIYFQGNSAPDKSGLPSDRFSAERTGGSVSTLTIQRTQQEDSAVYLCASSLWQNTEAFFGQGTRLTVV.

The rearrangement uses TRBV28 and TRBJ1-5, with 8 bases that match TRBD1. CDR1 and CDR2 (germline): MDHEN, SYDVKM. V shed 3 bases, J shed 4 bases, and the junction held 5 bases outside the gene matches. The CDR3 is made up of 15 amino acids. The CDR3 nucleotides read TGTGCCAGCAGTTTCGGACAGGGTCGTAATCAGCCCCAGCATTTT. The encoded protein is CASSFGQGRNQPQHF.

Written as DNA, the CDR3 is TGCGCCAGCAGTGAGTCCTACGAGCAGTACTTC. Its translation: CASSESYEQYF. The V and J genes are TRBV10-2 and TRBJ2-7; D is undetermined. The V and J ends lost 0 bases and 3 bases respectively, with 0 bases between them. The CDR3 spans 11 residues. CDR1 WSHSY and CDR2 SAAADI come from the germline V gene.